A selection of T cell receptor beta chains follows, all from one sample in a study of blood T cell repertoires in COVID-19. Measured with immunoSEQ multiplex PCR; TCRdb has only the in-frame clones, and not every one. In the table there are around 200,000 clones, approximately 92% of which are singletons. Material for sequencing was PBMCs or T cells enriched from blood (not recorded which). All receptors derive from a middle-aged woman with acute COVID-19. Both conserved end residues are part of each CDR3. A D gene is named only where the DNA matches it firmly. Some rows have no size entry. The others give once, few or many, or a class for an expanded clone.

V: TRBV10-3; size: -; J: TRBJ2-1; D: -; CDR3: CAISDWEVQGGEQFF; DNA: TGTGCCATCAGTGATTGGGAGGTGCAGGGGGGTGAGCAGTTCTTC
V: TRBV4-1; size: -; J: TRBJ2-2; D: TRBD1; CDR3: CASSHLDRAGTGELFF; DNA: TGCGCCAGCAGCCACCTGGACAGGGCTGGAACCGGGGAGCTGTTTTTT
V: TRBV7-6; size: once; J: TRBJ2-7; D: TRBD1; CDR3: CASSSGQAIDEQYF; DNA: TGTGCCAGCAGCTCGGGACAGGCGATAGACGAGCAGTACTTC
V: TRBV7-9; size: -; J: TRBJ2-7; D: -; CDR3: CASSLEGGEQYF; DNA: TGTGCCAGCAGCTTAGAAGGGGGCGAGCAGTACTTC
V: TRBV28; size: -; J: TRBJ1-1; D: -; CDR3: CASSFQGGYTEAFF; DNA: TGTGCCAGCAGTTTTCAGGGCGGATACACTGAAGCTTTCTTT
V: TRBV2; size: -; J: TRBJ2-2; D: -; CDR3: CASSEIEGAGELFF; DNA: TGTGCCAGCAGTGAAATAGAAGGGGCGGGGGAGCTGTTTTTT
V: TRBV14; size: -; J: TRBJ1-1; D: -; CDR3: CASSQAWTEAFF; DNA: TGTGCCAGCAGTCAGGCCTGGACTGAAGCTTTCTTT
V: TRBV7-9; size: -; J: TRBJ1-1; D: -; CDR3: CASSPGSAEAFF; DNA: TGTGCCAGCAGCCCGGGTTCCGCTGAAGCTTTCTTT
V: TRBV7-2; size: -; J: TRBJ2-7; D: TRBD2; CDR3: CASSPYSSGSREQYF; DNA: TGTGCCAGCAGCCCTTATTCTAGCGGGAGTCGGGAGCAGTACTTC
V: TRBV15; size: -; J: TRBJ2-2; D: -; CDR3: CATSRSSTGELFF; DNA: TGTGCCACCAGCAGATCCTCCACCGGGGAGCTGTTTTTT
V: TRBV4-2; size: few; J: TRBJ2-5; D: -; CDR3: CASSQDAGNIGETQYF; DNA: TGTGCCAGCAGCCAAGATGCGGGGAATATCGGAGAGACCCAGTACTTC